This TCR beta chain is from a study of blood T cells in healthy people across ages. Broader study findings: A greater number of naive CD4+ cells and higher diversity distinguished long-lived donors from aged donors. The lack of PBMC sorting stopped any conclusive naive versus antigen-experienced comparison.

In the case of this clonotype: Its antigen is unidentified.

The CDR3 covers 15 residues. A second PCR of about 7 to 12 cycles used a sample-barcoded 5' primer and a J-beta primer mix. MiXCR was run by TCRdb on the 5' RACE reads, yielding one entry per CDR3 protein. The data contain 600,000 to 900,000 distinct CDR3 sequences, under 30% of them seen just once; the ten biggest clones take up less than 3.5%. These data were also reused for a study on T cells of mothers and their children. That paper notes: Around 3 million TCR beta reads per child versus over 9 million per mother.

The TCR was taken from a boy aged 5-17 years in good health. The sequenced sample consisted of blood. The chain combines TRBV5-3 with TRBJ2-5; D possibly corresponds to TRBD1 (8 bases). The J call may be wrong; the DNA end is better matched by TRBJ2-7. TRBV5-3 is placed among ORFs of uncertain function. CDR3 in amino acids: CARSLVDREGAEQYF. The CDR3 nucleotides read TGTGCCAGAAGCTTGGTGGACAGGGAGGGAGCCGAGCAGTACTTC.